The source of this T cell receptor beta chain is a study of T cell responses to AZD1222 COVID-19 vaccine. Comments on this clone: What it recognizes is unknown.

The protocol was immunoSEQ multiplex PCR, while the TCRdb copy is restricted to in-frame clones and leaves out a portion. The sample has 100,000 to 150,000 clones; approximately 91% are singletons. CDR3 length equals 14 residues. Between the trimmed V and J ends, which lost 0 bases and 3 bases, there was a span of 9 bases. Looked up from germline, CDR1 is SGHRS and CDR2 is YFSETQ. Whole-study findings and limits: Only five or six AZD1222 recipients tested seropositive at baseline. Nearly half of unique spike-specific TCRs reportedly avoided B.1.351 and B.1.1.7 mutated regions. No repertoire was sampled before or during the peak T cell response, only after it. Spike-specific TCR breadth and depth both grew after two AZD1222 doses.

The sequence was collected from an adult in good health. This sequence joins TRBV5-1 and TRBJ1-2; maybe TRBD1 (6 bases). The material was peripheral blood, obtained on day 0 of AZD1222 vaccination. As DNA, the CDR3 is TGCGCCAGCAGCTTGGAGGGGGGCCACTATGGCTACACCTTC. Amino acids: CASSLEGGHYGYTF.